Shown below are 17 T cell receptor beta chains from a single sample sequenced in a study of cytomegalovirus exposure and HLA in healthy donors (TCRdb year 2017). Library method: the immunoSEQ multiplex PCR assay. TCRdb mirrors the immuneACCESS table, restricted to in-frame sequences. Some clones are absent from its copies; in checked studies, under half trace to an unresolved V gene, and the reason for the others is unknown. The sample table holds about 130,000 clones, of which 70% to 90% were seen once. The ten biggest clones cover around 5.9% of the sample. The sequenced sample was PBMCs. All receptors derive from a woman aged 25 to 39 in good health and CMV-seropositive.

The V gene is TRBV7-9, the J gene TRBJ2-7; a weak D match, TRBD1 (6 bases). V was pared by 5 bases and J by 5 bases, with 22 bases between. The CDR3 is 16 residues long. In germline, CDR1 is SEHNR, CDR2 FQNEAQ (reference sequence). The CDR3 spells CASSPLEGEGSHEQYF. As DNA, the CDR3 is TGTGCCAGCAGCCCTCTAGAGGGGGAAGGGAGCCACGAGCAGTACTTC.

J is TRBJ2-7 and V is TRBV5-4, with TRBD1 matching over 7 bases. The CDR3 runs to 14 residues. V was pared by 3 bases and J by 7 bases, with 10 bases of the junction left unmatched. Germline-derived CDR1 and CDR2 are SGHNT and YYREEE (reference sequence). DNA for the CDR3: TGTGCCAGCAGCTCGAAGGGACAGTTCGAGGAGCAGTACTTC. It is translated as CASSSKGQFEEQYF.

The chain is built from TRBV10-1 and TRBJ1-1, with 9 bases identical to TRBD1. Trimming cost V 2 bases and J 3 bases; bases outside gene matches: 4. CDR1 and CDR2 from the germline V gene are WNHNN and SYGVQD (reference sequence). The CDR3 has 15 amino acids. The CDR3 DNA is TGCGCCAGCAGTGAGGCACAGGGGGCCTACACTGAAGCTTTCTTT. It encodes CASSEAQGAYTEAFF.

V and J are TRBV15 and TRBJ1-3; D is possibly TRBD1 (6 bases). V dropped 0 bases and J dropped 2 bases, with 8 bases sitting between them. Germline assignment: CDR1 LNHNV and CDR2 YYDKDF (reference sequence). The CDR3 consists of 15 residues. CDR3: CATSRDPGAGNTIYF. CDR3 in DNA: TGTGCCACCAGCAGAGATCCAGGGGCTGGAAACACCATATATTTT.

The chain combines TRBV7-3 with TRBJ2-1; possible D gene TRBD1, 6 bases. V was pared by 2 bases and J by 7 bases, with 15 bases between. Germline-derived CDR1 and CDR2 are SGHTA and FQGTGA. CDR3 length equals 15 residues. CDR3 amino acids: CASSLGGTGMNEQFF. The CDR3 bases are TGTGCCAGCAGCTTAGGTGGCACAGGGATGAATGAGCAGTTCTTC.

The CDR3 sequence: CASSFSGTTGDEQYF. The DNA of the CDR3 is TGTGCCAGCAGTTTTAGCGGGACCACGGGAGACGAGCAGTACTTC. This chain uses TRBV28 with TRBJ2-7; TRBD2 matches 8 bases. Germline CDR1 reads MDHEN; CDR2 reads SYDVKM. J gave up 5 bases and V 3 bases, and 9 bases lay outside the gene matches. The CDR3 has 15 amino acids.

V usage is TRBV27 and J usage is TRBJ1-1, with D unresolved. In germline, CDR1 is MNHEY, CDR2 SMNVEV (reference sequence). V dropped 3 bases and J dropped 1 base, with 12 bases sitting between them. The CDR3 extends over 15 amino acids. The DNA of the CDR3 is TGTGCCAGCAGTTTGTTCCAGTCGGGGAACACTGAAGCTTTCTTT. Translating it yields CASSLFQSGNTEAFF.

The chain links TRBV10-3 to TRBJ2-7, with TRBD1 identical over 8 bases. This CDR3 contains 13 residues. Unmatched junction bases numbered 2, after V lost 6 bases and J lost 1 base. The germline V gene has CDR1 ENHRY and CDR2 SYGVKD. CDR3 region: CAIRDRASYEQYF. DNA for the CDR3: TGTGCCATCAGGGACAGGGCGTCCTACGAGCAGTACTTC.

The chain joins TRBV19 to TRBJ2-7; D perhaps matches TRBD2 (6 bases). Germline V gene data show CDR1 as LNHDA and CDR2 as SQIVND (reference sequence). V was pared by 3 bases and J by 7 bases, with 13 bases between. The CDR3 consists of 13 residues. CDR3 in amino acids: CASSIVPGGEQYF. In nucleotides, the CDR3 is TGTGCCAGTAGTATTGTGCCCGGGGGAGAGCAGTACTTC.

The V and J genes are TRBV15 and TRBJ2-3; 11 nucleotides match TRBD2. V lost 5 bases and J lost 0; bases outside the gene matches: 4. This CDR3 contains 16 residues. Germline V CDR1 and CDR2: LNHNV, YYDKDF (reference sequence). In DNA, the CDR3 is TGTGCCACCAGCCCGCGACTAGCGGGAAGCACAGATACGCAGTATTTT. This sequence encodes CATSPRLAGSTDTQYF.

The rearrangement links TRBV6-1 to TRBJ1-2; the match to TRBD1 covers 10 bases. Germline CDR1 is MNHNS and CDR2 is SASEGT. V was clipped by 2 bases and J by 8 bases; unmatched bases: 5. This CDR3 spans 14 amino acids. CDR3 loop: CASSEKGQGDGYTF. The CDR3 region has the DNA TGTGCCAGCAGTGAAAAAGGACAGGGGGACGGCTACACCTTC.

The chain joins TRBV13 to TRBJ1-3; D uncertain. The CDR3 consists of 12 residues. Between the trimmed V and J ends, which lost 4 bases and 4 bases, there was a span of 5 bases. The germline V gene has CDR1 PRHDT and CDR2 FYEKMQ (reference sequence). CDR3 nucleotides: TGTGCCAGCAGCTGGCGGGGAAACACCATATATTTT. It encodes CASSWRGNTIYF.

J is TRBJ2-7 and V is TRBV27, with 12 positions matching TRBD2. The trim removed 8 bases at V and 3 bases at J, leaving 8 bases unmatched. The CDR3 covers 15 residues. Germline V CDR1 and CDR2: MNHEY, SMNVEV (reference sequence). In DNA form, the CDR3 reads TGTGCCAGCGGACCCTTACTAGCGGGAGGCTACGAGCAGTACTTC. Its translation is CASGPLLAGGYEQYF.

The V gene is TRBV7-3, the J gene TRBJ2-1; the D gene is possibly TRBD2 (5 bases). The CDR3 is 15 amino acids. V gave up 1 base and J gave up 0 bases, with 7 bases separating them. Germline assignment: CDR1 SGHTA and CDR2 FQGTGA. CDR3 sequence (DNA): TGTGCCAGCAGCTTAATAGCGAGCTCCTACAATGAGCAGTTCTTC. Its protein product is CASSLIASSYNEQFF.

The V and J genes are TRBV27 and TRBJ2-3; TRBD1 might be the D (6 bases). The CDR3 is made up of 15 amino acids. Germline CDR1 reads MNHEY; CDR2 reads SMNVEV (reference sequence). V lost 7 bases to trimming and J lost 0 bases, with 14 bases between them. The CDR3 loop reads CASTQGDYSTDTQYF. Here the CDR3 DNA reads TGTGCCAGCACACAGGGAGACTATAGCACAGATACGCAGTATTTT.

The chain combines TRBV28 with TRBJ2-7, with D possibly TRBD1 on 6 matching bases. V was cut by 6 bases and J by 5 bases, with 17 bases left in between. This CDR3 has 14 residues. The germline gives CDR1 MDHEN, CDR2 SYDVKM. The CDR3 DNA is TGTGCCAGCAGCCCGCCGGGACAACTTAACGAGCAGTACTTC. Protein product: CASSPPGQLNEQYF.

This CDR3 is CASTRRQANEKLFF. CDR3 nucleotides: TGTGCCAGCACCAGGCGTCAGGCAAATGAAAAACTGTTTTTT. The chain couples TRBV2 to TRBJ1-4; D uncertain. Germline lookup yields CDR1 SNHLY and CDR2 FYNNEI. The ends were cut back, 7 bases at V and 5 bases at J, with 14 bases in the middle. This CDR3 has 14 residues. Combining the CDR3 with reference TRBV2 and TRBJ1-4 gives the whole variable domain EPEVTQTPSHQVTQMGQEVILRCVPISNHLYFYWYRQILGQKVEFLVSFYNNEISEKSEIFDDQFSVERPDGSNFTLKIRSTKLEDSAMYFCASTRRQANEKLFFGSGTQLSVL.